This TCR beta chain was sequenced in a study of human T cells and chemical hapten exposure. The wider study: It was small differences in pooled library volume that mainly caused per-sample TCR yields to vary.

Time point meaning: patch test 3, about 24 weeks after DPC sensitization. The sample's treatment: therapeutic diphenylcyclopropenone sensitization with weekly scalp DPC. The donor pool consisted of alopecia patients aged 18 to 70 years, considered suitable for DPC. The CDR3 loop spans 16 amino acids. The germline gives CDR1 SQVTM, CDR2 ANQGSEA. V gave up 5 bases and J gave up 1 base, with 18 bases separating them. TCRdb re-analysed the RACE reads in MiXCR, keeping a single row per CDR3 protein. The sample carries 97,000 or so distinct CDR3 sequences, 27% recorded once. This chain uses TRBV29-1 with TRBJ2-1; D might be TRBD1 (5 bases). The TCR was taken from a man aged 40-49 years with alopecia areata. Some clones in this sample may be carry-over from other donors' samples. Sample: whole blood, taken in connection with sensitization to the hapten diphenylcyclopropenone (DPC). The CDR3 DNA is TGCAGCGTTCAAAAGGGCTGGACAAGTTCCTACAATGAGCAGTTCTTC. It codes for CSVQKGWTSSYNEQFF.